This T cell receptor beta chain derives from a study of cytomegalovirus exposure and HLA in healthy donors. PCR employed 60 Vbeta and 13 Jbeta primers. TCRdb's copy holds only in-frame clones and misses some; the assay was immunoSEQ multiplex PCR. This table holds 65,000 to 85,000 clones, roughly 89% found once. In its sample, this clone was seen once. As yet, its antigen is unknown. Trimming took 3 bases from V and 0 from J, leaving 9 bases between them. The CDR3 extends over 14 amino acids. Germline V gene data show CDR1 as MDHEN and CDR2 as SYDVKM. Findings and limits, study-wide: In a later analysis, 15,000 to 20,000 TCR beta sequences were associated with HLA alleles at 0.05 false discovery rate. Later on, a genetic analysis was performed. It linked a missense variant in DCLRE1C with V- and J-gene trimming of TCR beta.

Each of the donors was a healthy bone marrow donor. The donors, nominally healthy at sampling, likely had unrecorded immune exposures. The chain combines TRBV28 with TRBJ2-7; D is possibly TRBD2 (5 bases). The sample comprised PBMCs. The clonotype was recovered from a woman under 40 in good health and CMV-seronegative. The DNA of the CDR3 is TGTGCCAGCAGTTTTCTGGGGAGCTCCTACGAGCAGTACTTC. Translated: CASSFLGSSYEQYF.